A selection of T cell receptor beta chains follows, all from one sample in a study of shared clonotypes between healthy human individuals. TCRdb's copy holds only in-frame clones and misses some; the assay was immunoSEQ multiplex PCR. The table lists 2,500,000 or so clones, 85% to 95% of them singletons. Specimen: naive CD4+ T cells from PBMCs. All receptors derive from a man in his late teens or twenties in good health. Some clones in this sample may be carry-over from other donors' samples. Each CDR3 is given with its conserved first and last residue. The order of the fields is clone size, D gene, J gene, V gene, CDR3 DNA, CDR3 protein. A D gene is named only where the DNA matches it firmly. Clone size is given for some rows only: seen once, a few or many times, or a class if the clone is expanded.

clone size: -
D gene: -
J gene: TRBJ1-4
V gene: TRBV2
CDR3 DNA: TGTGCCAGCAGCCAGGGGATCGGAGGTGAAAAACTGTTTTTT
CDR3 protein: CASSQGIGGEKLFF

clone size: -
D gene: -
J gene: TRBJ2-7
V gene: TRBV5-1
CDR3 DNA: TGCGCCAGCAGCGAAGTCACATACGAGCAGTACTTC
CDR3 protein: CASSEVTYEQYF

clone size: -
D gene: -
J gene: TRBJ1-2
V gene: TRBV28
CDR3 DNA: TGTGCCAGCAGTTCAGTTGAAGGCTATGGCTACACCTTC
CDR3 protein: CASSSVEGYGYTF

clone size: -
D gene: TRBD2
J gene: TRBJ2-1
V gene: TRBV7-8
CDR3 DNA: TGTGCCAGCAGCTTTACTAGCGGACTTTACAATGAGCAGTTCTTC
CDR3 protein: CASSFTSGLYNEQFF

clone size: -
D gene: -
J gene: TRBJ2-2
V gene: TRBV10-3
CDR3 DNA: TGTGCCATCAGTGTACCCCCCACCGGGGAGCTGTTTTTT
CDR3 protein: CAISVPPTGELFF

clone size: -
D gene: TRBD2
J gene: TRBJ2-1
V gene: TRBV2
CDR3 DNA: TGTGCCAGCAGCTGGGCGGGAGGGCCATCTGAGCAGTTCTTC
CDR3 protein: CASSWAGGPSEQFF

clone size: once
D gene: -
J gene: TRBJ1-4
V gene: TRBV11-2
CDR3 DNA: TGTGCCAGCAGCTTAGTCCAACAGACACTAATGAAGGAACTGTTTTTT
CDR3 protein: CASSLVQQTLMKELFF

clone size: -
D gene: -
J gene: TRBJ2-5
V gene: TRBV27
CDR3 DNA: TGTGCCAGGGGGGAGCGGTATGAGGGGGAGACCCAGTACTTC
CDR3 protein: CARGERYEGETQYF

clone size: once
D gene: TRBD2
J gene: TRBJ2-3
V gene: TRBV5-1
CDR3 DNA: TGCGCCAGCAGCCCCAAGACGGGAGGGTCTAGCACAGATACGCAGTATTTT
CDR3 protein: CASSPKTGGSSTDTQYF

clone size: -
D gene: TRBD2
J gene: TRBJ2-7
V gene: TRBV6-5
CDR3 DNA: TGTGCCAGCAGTTACCAGCGGGAGCCATTATACGAGCAGTACTTC
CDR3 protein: CASSYQREPLYEQYF

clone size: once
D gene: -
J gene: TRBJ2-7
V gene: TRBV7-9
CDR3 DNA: TGTGCCAGCAGCCCAGCAGTGGCAGGGTACAACTACGAGCAGTACTTC
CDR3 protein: CASSPAVAGYNYEQYF

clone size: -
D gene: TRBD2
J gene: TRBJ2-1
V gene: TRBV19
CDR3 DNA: TGTGCCAGTAGTATCCTAGCGGGGGTACTCTACAATGAGCAGTTCTTC
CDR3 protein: CASSILAGVLYNEQFF

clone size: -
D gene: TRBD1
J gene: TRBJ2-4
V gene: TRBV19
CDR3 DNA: TGTGCCAGTAGTACCCAAAGACAGGGGGGAAGGGACATTCAGTACTTC
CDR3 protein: CASSTQRQGGRDIQYF

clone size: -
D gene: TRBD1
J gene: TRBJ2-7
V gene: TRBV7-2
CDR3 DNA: TGTGCCAGCAGCTCGACAGGGGCCTACGAGCAGTACTTC
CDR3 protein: CASSSTGAYEQYF

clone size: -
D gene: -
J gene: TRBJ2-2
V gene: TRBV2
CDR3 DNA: TGTGCCAGCAGTGTCGGGGATCCCGGGGAGCTGTTTTTT
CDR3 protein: CASSVGDPGELFF

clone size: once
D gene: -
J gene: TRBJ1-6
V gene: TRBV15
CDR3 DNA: TGTGCCACCAGCAGAGGACAGACAAATTCACCCCTCCACTTT
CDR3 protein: CATSRGQTNSPLHF

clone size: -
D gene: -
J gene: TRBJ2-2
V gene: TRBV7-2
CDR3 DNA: TGTGCCAGCAGCGACAGAGTGAACACCGGGGAGCTGTTTTTT
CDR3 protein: CASSDRVNTGELFF

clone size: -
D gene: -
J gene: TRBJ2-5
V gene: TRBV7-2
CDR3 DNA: TGTGCCAGCAGCCCGCCCCCAGGGATACAAGAGACCCAGTACTTC
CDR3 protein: CASSPPPGIQETQYF

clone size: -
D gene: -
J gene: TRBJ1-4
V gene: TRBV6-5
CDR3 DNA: TGTGCCAGCAGACGCAATCAGGGACAACTGTTTTTT
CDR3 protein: CASRRNQGQLFF

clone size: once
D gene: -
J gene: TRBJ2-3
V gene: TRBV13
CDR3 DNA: TGTGCCAGCAGCTTATCCACAGATACGCAGTATTTT
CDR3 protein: CASSLSTDTQYF

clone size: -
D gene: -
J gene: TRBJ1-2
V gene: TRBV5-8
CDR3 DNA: TGTGCCAGCAGCGGCAGGCCGAACTATGGCTACACCTTC
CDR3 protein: CASSGRPNYGYTF

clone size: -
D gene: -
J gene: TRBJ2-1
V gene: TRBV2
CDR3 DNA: TGTGCCAGCAGTTCGCAGGGGCCCTACAATGAGCAGTTCTTC
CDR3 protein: CASSSQGPYNEQFF

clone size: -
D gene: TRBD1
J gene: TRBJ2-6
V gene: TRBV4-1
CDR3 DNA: TGCGCCAGCAGCTTCGGACAGGGATCGAGAGGGGCCAACGTCCTGACTTTC
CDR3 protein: CASSFGQGSRGANVLTF

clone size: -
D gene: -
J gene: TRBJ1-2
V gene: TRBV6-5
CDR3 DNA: TGTGCCAGCAGTTACCGTAGAGAGGACTATGGCTACACCTTC
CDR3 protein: CASSYRREDYGYTF

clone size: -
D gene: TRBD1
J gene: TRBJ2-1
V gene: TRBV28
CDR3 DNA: TGTGCCAGCAGCCTCCGACAGGGGAGCATCGATGAGCAGTTCTTC
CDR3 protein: CASSLRQGSIDEQFF

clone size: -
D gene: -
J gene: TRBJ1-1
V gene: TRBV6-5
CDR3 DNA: TGTGCCAGCAAAGGGAGGCAGATGAACACTGAAGCTTTCTTT
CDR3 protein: CASKGRQMNTEAFF

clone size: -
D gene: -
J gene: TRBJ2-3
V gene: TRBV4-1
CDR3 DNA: TGCGCCAGCAGCCAAGCCCCCCAGGGCCCAGATACGCAGTATTTT
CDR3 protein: CASSQAPQGPDTQYF

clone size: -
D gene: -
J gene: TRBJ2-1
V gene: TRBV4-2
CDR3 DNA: TGTGCCAGCAGCCAGGACGTAGCGAGAAATGAGCAGTTCTTC
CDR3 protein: CASSQDVARNEQFF

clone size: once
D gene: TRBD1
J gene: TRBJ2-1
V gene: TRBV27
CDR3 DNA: TGTGCCAGCAGTTTATCACGGGACAGGGGCTACAATGAGCAGTTCTTC
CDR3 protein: CASSLSRDRGYNEQFF

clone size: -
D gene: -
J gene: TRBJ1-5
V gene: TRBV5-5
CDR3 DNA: TGTGCCAGCAGCCGAATGGGCCAGGCAAATCAGCCCCAGCATTTT
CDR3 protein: CASSRMGQANQPQHF

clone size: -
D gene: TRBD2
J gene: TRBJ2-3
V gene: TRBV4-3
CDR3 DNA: TGCGCCAGCAGCCAAGGTCGGACTAGCGTCCCAGATACGCAGTATTTT
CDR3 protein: CASSQGRTSVPDTQYF

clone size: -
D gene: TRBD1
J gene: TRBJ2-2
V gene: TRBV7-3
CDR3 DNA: TGTGCCAGCAGCTTAGGCCCTTACAGGGGCCTGCAAGCCGGGGAGCTGTTTTTT
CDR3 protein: CASSLGPYRGLQAGELFF

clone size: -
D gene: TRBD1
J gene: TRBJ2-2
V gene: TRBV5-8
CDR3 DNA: TGTGCCAGCAGTCGTTACGGGACAGGGGACATCGGGGAGCTGTTTTTT
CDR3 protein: CASSRYGTGDIGELFF

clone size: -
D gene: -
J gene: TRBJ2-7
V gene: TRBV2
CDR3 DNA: TGTGCCAGCAGCCTAGACAGATCCAACGAGTACGAGCAGTACTTC
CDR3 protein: CASSLDRSNEYEQYF

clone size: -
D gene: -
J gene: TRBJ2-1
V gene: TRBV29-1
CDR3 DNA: TGCAGCGTTGTACCCGATTCCTACAATGAGCAGTTCTTC
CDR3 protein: CSVVPDSYNEQFF

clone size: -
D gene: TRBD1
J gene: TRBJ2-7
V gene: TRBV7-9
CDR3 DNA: TGTGCCAGCAGCTCGATACGGGACAGGAGAGCCTACGAGCAGTACTTC
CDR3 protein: CASSSIRDRRAYEQYF

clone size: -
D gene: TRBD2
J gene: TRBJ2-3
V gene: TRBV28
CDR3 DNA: TGTGCCAGCAGCCCATGGGCTAGCGGAAGCACAGATACGCAGTATTTT
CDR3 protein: CASSPWASGSTDTQYF